Following are 19 T cell receptor beta chains from one sample sequenced in a study of cytotoxic CD8 clonotypes in ibrutinib-treated CLL. Sequenced by immunoSEQ multiplex PCR; TCRdb stores in-frame clones only, minus some. The sample gives around 310,000 clones, about 77% of which show up once; roughly 6.3% is in the top ten. The sequences come from PBMCs, collected before ibrutinib treatment. These receptor sequences come from a human donor with chronic lymphocytic leukemia.

The chain recombines TRBV29-1 with TRBJ2-5; TRBD2 aligns across 9 bases. V was pared by 7 bases and J by 4 bases, with 4 bases of the junction left unmatched. Looked up from germline, CDR1 is SQVTM and CDR2 is ANQGSEA. This CDR3 has 12 residues. CDR3 coding DNA: TGCAGCGCCGTACTAGCGGGAGAGACCCAGTACTTC. It specifies CSAVLAGETQYF.

The chain links TRBV27 to TRBJ2-3; 10 bases map to TRBD2. This CDR3 is built from 15 residues. From germline, CDR1 is MNHEY and CDR2 SMNVEV (reference sequence). The V gene end was trimmed by 4 bases and the J gene end by 1 base; junction bases not matched to a gene: 2. Here the CDR3 reads CASSWLAGGTDTQYF. DNA of the CDR3: TGTGCCAGCAGTTGGCTAGCGGGAGGCACAGATACGCAGTATTTT.

The count of this clone is one. V is TRBV6-6 and J is TRBJ2-7; 14 bases are a match to TRBD2. Looked up from germline, CDR1 is MNHNY and CDR2 is SVGAGI (reference sequence). The CDR3 covers 15 residues. V lost 5 bases, J lost 7 bases, and 7 bases stayed unmatched. CDR3 protein: CASSSGLAGGWEQYF. CDR3 nucleotide sequence: TGTGCCAGCAGTAGTGGACTAGCGGGAGGTTGGGAGCAGTACTTC.

The V and J genes are TRBV9 and TRBJ1-3, with TRBD1 as a possible D gene (5 bases). Trimming took 4 bases from V and 0 from J, leaving 11 bases between them. Looked up from germline, CDR1 is SGDLS and CDR2 is YYNGEE. This CDR3 contains 15 residues. DNA of the CDR3: TGTGCCAGCAGCCCGGGGACCTACTCTGGAAACACCATATATTTT. It yields the protein CASSPGTYSGNTIYF.

This rearrangement joins TRBV19 to TRBJ2-1; possibly TRBD1 for D (6 bases). Trimming pared 6 bases from V and 7 bases from J, leaving 16 bases between. Germline V gene sequence: CDR1 LNHDA, CDR2 SQIVND (reference sequence). This CDR3 comprises 14 residues. In DNA, the CDR3 is TGTGCCAGTAGGCGGACAGAGAAAAGAAATGAGCAGTTCTTC. This translates into CASRRTEKRNEQFF.

The rearrangement links TRBV6-6 to TRBJ2-7, with 8 bases fitting TRBD1. Germline values: CDR1 MNHNY, CDR2 SVGAGI (reference sequence). This CDR3 has 15 residues. Trimming removed 3 bases from V and 4 bases from J; junction bases left unmatched: 8. CDR3 coding DNA: TGTGCCAGCAGTTATTTTGTAGGACAGGGATACGAGCAGTACTTC. Its protein is CASSYFVGQGYEQYF.

The rearrangement links TRBV7-9 to TRBJ2-4; 7 nucleotides agree with TRBD1. Germline trimming cut 4 bases from V and 5 bases from J; bases unmatched to any gene: 14. Germline CDR1 and CDR2: SEHNR and FQNEAQ (reference sequence). The CDR3 is 17 amino acids. DNA for the CDR3: TGTGCCAGCAGCTCGACCCGGGACAGAAGTGGGCAAAACATTCAGTACTTC. It yields the protein CASSSTRDRSGQNIQYF.

V and J are TRBV29-1 and TRBJ1-1; 7 nucleotides align to TRBD1. The trim removed 2 bases at V and 1 base at J, leaving 4 bases unmatched. In germline, CDR1 is SQVTM, CDR2 ANQGSEA. The CDR3 sequence is 14 residues long. For the CDR3, the DNA is TGCAGCGTTGAATGGACAGGACCGAACACTGAAGCTTTCTTT. This gives the protein CSVEWTGPNTEAFF.

The J gene is TRBJ2-3, the V gene TRBV11-1; tentative D call: TRBD2 (6 bases). Germline V gene lookup returns CDR1 SGHAT and CDR2 FQDESV (reference sequence). The ends were cut back, 5 bases at V and 4 bases at J, with 13 bases in the middle. The CDR3 covers 14 residues. CDR3 protein: CASSRRGVSDTQYF. The CDR3 DNA reads TGTGCCAGCAGCCGACGCGGGGTGTCAGATACGCAGTATTTT.

The rearrangement uses TRBV5-6 and TRBJ2-3; D remains ambiguous. CDR3 length: 15 residues. Germline V CDR1 and CDR2: SGHDT, YYEEEE. The V end lost 4 bases, the J end lost 0 bases, and 12 bases lay between the germline ends. For the CDR3, the DNA is TGTGCCAGCAGCCCCTGGGCGGTTAGCACAGATACGCAGTATTTT. Translated: CASSPWAVSTDTQYF.

This clone was seen only a few times. This sequence joins TRBV5-1 and TRBJ2-2, with D possibly matching TRBD1 (6 bases). The CDR3 covers 14 residues. Germline V lookup: CDR1 SGHRS, CDR2 YFSETQ. V was trimmed by 0 bases and J by 3 bases, leaving 6 bases between them. The CDR3 here is CASSLGQDTGELFF. In nucleotides, the CDR3 is TGCGCCAGCAGCTTGGGACAGGACACCGGGGAGCTGTTTTTT.

The chain couples TRBV9 to TRBJ2-3; unclear D gene. CDR3 length: 14 residues. Germline assignment: CDR1 SGDLS and CDR2 YYNGEE. V was pared by 6 bases and J by 4 bases, with 15 bases between. CDR3 bases: TGTGCCAGCACCTTTAGCCAGGCCCCAGATACGCAGTATTTT. Translating it yields CASTFSQAPDTQYF.

The chain joins TRBV5-1 to TRBJ2-7; no definite D call. V lost 3 bases and J lost 0, with 13 bases in between. The germline V gene encodes CDR1 SGHRS and CDR2 YFSETQ. The CDR3 extends over 15 amino acids. CDR3: CASSSLRPNSYEQYF. The CDR3 region has the DNA TGCGCCAGCAGCTCCCTGCGTCCGAACTCCTACGAGCAGTACTTC. Complete variable domain (other parts from reference TRBV5-1 and TRBJ2-7): KAGVTQTPRYLIKTRGQQVTLSCSPISGHRSVSWYQQTPGQGLQFLFEYFSETQRNKGNFPGRFSGRQFSNSRSEMNVSTLELGDSALYLCASSSLRPNSYEQYFGPGTRLTVT.

This clone was picked up a small number of times. The CDR3 sequence: CASSQNYEQYF. The CDR3 bases are TGTGCCAGCAGCCAGAACTACGAGCAGTACTTC. The chain combines TRBV5-6 with TRBJ2-7, with D unresolved. Between the trimmed V and J ends, which lost 4 bases and 3 bases, there was a span of 5 bases. CDR1 is SGHDT and CDR2 is YYEEEE in the germline V gene. The CDR3 covers 11 residues.

The chain has TRBV7-9 and TRBJ1-1, with D maybe TRBD1 (6 bases). Germline loops: CDR1 SEHNR, CDR2 FQNEAQ (reference sequence). This CDR3 has 14 residues. The V gene lost 5 bases and the J gene lost 4 bases, with 14 bases spanning the gap. The CDR3 bases are TGTGCCAGCAGCCTGACAGGAGGGTTCACTGAAGCTTTCTTT. This gives the protein CASSLTGGFTEAFF.

This clone was detected a few times. The chain is built from TRBV7-8 and TRBJ2-1; 7 nucleotides line up with TRBD2. The CDR3 is 15 residues long. V gave up 2 bases and J gave up 4 bases; unmatched junction bases: 5. Germline V gene sequence: CDR1 SGHVS, CDR2 FQNEAQ. The CDR3 sequence is CASSLFQRGYNEQFF. The CDR3 DNA reads TGTGCCAGCAGCTTATTCCAGCGGGGTTACAATGAGCAGTTCTTC.

The chain combines TRBV5-7 with TRBJ2-1; 11 bases match TRBD2. TRBV5-7 is reported as an ORF; its role is uncertain. The CDR3 consists of 18 residues. The V and J ends lost 3 bases and 5 bases, in that order; junction bases with no gene match: 13. CDR3 region: CASSWIAGGPSWHNEQFF. CDR3 in DNA: TGTGCCAGCAGCTGGATAGCGGGAGGGCCCTCTTGGCACAATGAGCAGTTCTTC.

The chain links TRBV11-2 to TRBJ2-7; weak D call: TRBD1 (6 bases). Germline CDR1 and CDR2: SGHAT and FQNNGV. The CDR3 is made up of 13 amino acids. V lost 3 bases, J lost 3 bases, and 9 bases lay in between. This CDR3 is CASSFRTDYEQYF. Here the CDR3 DNA reads TGTGCCAGCAGCTTCAGGACAGACTACGAGCAGTACTTC. Complete variable domain (other parts from reference TRBV11-2 and TRBJ2-7): EAGVAQSPRYKIIEKRQSVAFWCNPISGHATLYWYQQILGQGPKLLIQFQNNGVVDDSQLPKDRFSAERLKGVDSTLKIQPAKLEDSAVYLCASSFRTDYEQYFGPGTRLTVT.

This clone was seen a single time. V gene TRBV6-5 combines with J gene TRBJ1-5; a possible D gene is TRBD1 (6 bases). Trimming removed 6 bases from V and 2 bases from J, with 11 bases in between. The CDR3 loop spans 14 amino acids. Germline V gene data show CDR1 as MNHEY and CDR2 as SVGAGI. CDR3 DNA sequence: TGTGCCAGCAGCCACAGGGTTGGCAATCAGCCCCAGCATTTT. Translation: CASSHRVGNQPQHF.